This record covers a single T cell receptor (beta chain). Its antigen remains unknown. The sample comes from a study of CD8 T cells in Susac syndrome. Study-wide results and caveats: Clonal expansion was missing from Susac syndrome CD4+ T cell repertoires.

Reverse transcription of roughly 0.45 to 1 ug RNA was carried out with random hexamers. TCRdb reprocessed the immunoSEQ multiplex PCR reads via MiXCR and lists one record per CDR3 protein. The sample lists around 200,000 distinct CDR3 sequences; almost 96% were seen once. CD8+ and CD4+ blood T cells underwent TCR beta sequencing. In contrast to the negatively isolated CD8+ and CD4+ T cells, TEMRA cells were FACS-enriched. V was clipped by 6 bases and J by 1 base, with 9 bases between them. The V gene's germline CDR1 is MNHEY and CDR2 SVGEGT. CDR3 length equals 14 residues. The chain is built from TRBV6-2 or TRBV6-3 and TRBJ2-2, with D hard to call. The source of this sequence is a human donor with Susac syndrome. Sample: CD4+ T cells from PBMCs. The DNA for the CDR3 is TGTGCCAGCAGCTGGTCGTTGAACACCGGGGAGCTGTTTTTT. Translating it yields CASSWSLNTGELFF.